In its sample, the clone carrying this T cell receptor (beta chain) was seen many times. This sample was included in a study of T cells in Graves' hyperthyroidism and ophthalmopathy. The investigators amplified TCR beta CDR3 regions from RNA transcripts. The primer set for the first-round RT-PCR of the TCR CDR3 was HTBI. Using its own MiXCR run on the multiplex PCR reads, TCRdb lists one record per CDR3 protein. Of approximately 430,000 distinct CDR3 sequences detected, approximately 14% appear once; the ten largest clones hold less than 15%. Input material: blood. This clonotype was obtained from a young woman with Graves' hyperthyroidism.

The CDR3 sequence is CASSDQKTEQFF. The CDR3 bases are TGTGCCAGCAGCGACCAGAAAACTGAGCAGTTCTTC. The chain joins TRBV7-9 to TRBJ2-1, with unresolved D. Between the trimmed V and J ends, which lost 5 bases and 9 bases, there was a span of 11 bases. The length of the CDR3 is 12 residues. Germline-derived CDR1 and CDR2 are SEHNR and FQNEAQ (reference sequence).